These 14 T cell receptor beta chains came from one sample sequenced in a study of CD4 and CD8 cells across lung adenocarcinoma regions. TCRdb passed the PCR reads through MiXCR, listing each CDR3 protein once. The table shows about 20,000 distinct CDR3 sequences, with less than 70% occurring only once. Sequenced: CD8+ T cells from the center of a lung tumor. These receptors all stem from a female donor with lung adenocarcinoma. The CD4 and CD8 labels of this study may be unreliable.

This clonotype came up once. The chain combines TRBV25-1 with TRBJ2-5, with D tentatively TRBD1 or TRBD2 (6 bases each). Between the trimmed V and J ends, which lost 6 bases and 4 bases, there was a span of 15 bases. Germline V gene lookup returns CDR1 MGHDK and CDR2 SYGVNS. The CDR3 runs 14 residues. The CDR3 spells CASSGGRGTETQYF. The CDR3, as DNA: TGTGCCAGCAGCGGGGGCCGGGGCACAGAGACCCAGTACTTC. The full variable domain, its missing parts supplied by reference TRBV25-1 and TRBJ2-5, is EADIYQTPRYLVIGTGKKITLECSQTMGHDKMYWYQQDPGMELHLIHYSYGVNSTEKGDLSSESTVSRIRTEHFPLTLESARPSHTSQYLCASSGGRGTETQYFGPGTRLLVL.

The chain has TRBV7-9 and TRBJ2-7; D remains unclear. The V end lost 4 bases, the J end lost 3 bases, and 10 bases lay between the germline ends. Germline loops: CDR1 SEHNR, CDR2 FQNEAQ (reference sequence). The CDR3 runs to 13 residues. In DNA form, the CDR3 reads TGTGCCAGCAGCTACCCGGCCAGCTACGAGCAGTACGTC. Amino acids: CASSYPASYEQYV.

This clonotype showed up many times. The chain carries TRBV6-5 and TRBJ2-1; 10 nucleotides agree with TRBD2. CDR1 and CDR2 from the germline V gene are MNHEY and SVGAGI. This CDR3 has 16 residues. The V segment lost 0 bases and the J segment 6 bases; nucleotides outside the gene matches: 5. This chain's CDR3 is CASSYSLAGVLNEQFF. CDR3 nucleotides: TGTGCCAGCAGTTACTCTCTAGCGGGAGTTCTCAATGAGCAGTTCTTC.

This clonotype was seen only a few times. The gene calls are TRBV4-1 and TRBJ2-1; 11 bases line up with TRBD2. This CDR3 contains 21 residues. The junction had 14 bases not matched to a gene; V was cut back by 1 base and J by 0 bases. Germline loops: CDR1 MGHRA, CDR2 YSYEKL. CDR3 loop: CASSQGLIAGGTLSSYNEQFF. CDR3 in DNA: TGCGCCAGCAGCCAAGGCCTCATAGCGGGAGGGACACTAAGCTCCTACAATGAGCAGTTCTTC.

This clonotype appeared many times. The genes are TRBV7-2 and TRBJ2-2; a possible D gene is TRBD1 (5 bases). The CDR3 spans 14 residues. The germline V gene encodes CDR1 SGHTA and CDR2 FQGNSA. Trimming removed 3 bases at V and 1 base at J, with 6 bases between. CDR3 loop: CASSLTVNTGELFF. CDR3 bases: TGTGCCAGCAGCTTGACAGTGAACACCGGGGAGCTGTTTTTT.

This clonotype showed up just once. One junction end does not reproduce the germline sequence, and a read error may be involved. The gene calls are TRBV27 and TRBJ2-5; D is perhaps TRBD1 or TRBD2 (6 bases each). Germline CDR1 MNHEY, CDR2 SMNVEV (reference sequence). The CDR3 spans 15 residues. Written as DNA, the CDR3 is TGTGCCGGGGGTACCGGGGGCAGCGGCCAAGATACCCAGTATTTC. Encoded protein: CAGGTGGSGQDTQYF.

By sample fraction, this clonotype is medium-sized. The chain joins TRBV6-1 to TRBJ2-1; 7 nucleotides agree with TRBD2. The CDR3 extends over 18 amino acids. V shed 7 bases, J shed 0 bases, and the junction held 15 bases outside the gene matches. Germline CDR1 and CDR2: MNHNS and SASEGT. CDR3 bases: TGTGCCAGCACCCCAGGGAGGGTGTCGGAGAGCTCCTACAATGAGCAGTTCTTC. It specifies CASTPGRVSESSYNEQFF.

This clonotype was detected a few times. Written as DNA, the CDR3 is TGTGCCAGCACCCTCTCGTCGACAGGGGGCAAGACCCAGTTCTTC. Amino acid sequence: CASTLSSTGGKTQFF. V and J are TRBV6-1 and TRBJ2-5; 10 bases line up with TRBD1. The end of the DNA aligns better with TRBJ2-1, so the J call may be wrong. Germline loops: CDR1 MNHNS, CDR2 SASEGT. The CDR3 consists of 15 residues.

The CDR3 nucleotides read TGTGCGGGCAGGGGCGGCCGGGACCTAGAGACCCAGTACTTC. Translation: CAGRGGRDLETQYF. The V and J genes are TRBV6-1 and TRBJ2-5, with D possibly TRBD1 on 6 matching bases. This CDR3 is 14 amino acids long. Germline V CDR1 and CDR2: MNHNS, SASEGT.

The rearrangement uses TRBV11-2 and TRBJ1-2; 12 nucleotides match TRBD1. The CDR3 runs to 13 residues. Germline V gene sequence: CDR1 SGHAT, CDR2 FQNNGV. Unmatched junction bases numbered 2, after V lost 8 bases and J lost 4 bases. In DNA form, the CDR3 reads TGTGCCAGCGGGACAGGGGGCCTCTATGGCTACACCTTC. Its protein is CASGTGGLYGYTF. Full variable domain (rest looked up from reference TRBV11-2 and TRBJ1-2): EAGVAQSPRYKIIEKRQSVAFWCNPISGHATLYWYQQILGQGPKLLIQFQNNGVVDDSQLPKDRFSAERLKGVDSTLKIQPAKLEDSAVYLCASGTGGLYGYTFGSGTRLTVV.

The CDR3 loop reads CASSLAGGHGRYDAQFF. As DNA, the CDR3 is TGTGCCAGCAGCCTCGCGGGGGGGCACGGCCGCTACGATGCGCAGTTCTTC. The rearrangement uses TRBV11-2 and TRBJ2-1; 9 bases fit TRBD2. CDR1 is SGHAT and CDR2 is FQNNGV in the germline V gene. After removal of 5 bases from V and 12 bases from J, the junction contained 20 bases not matched to a gene. This CDR3 spans 17 amino acids.

The rearrangement uses TRBV5-6 and TRBJ2-1; 14 bases align to TRBD2. The CDR3 is 17 residues long. With 3 bases clipped from V and 2 bases from J, the junction kept 4 bases outside the gene matches. Germline CDR1 reads SGHDT; CDR2 reads YYEEEE. The CDR3, as DNA: TGTGCCAGCAGCTGGGGACTAGCGGGAGCGACCTACAATGAGCAGTTCTTC. Residues: CASSWGLAGATYNEQFF.

The chain recombines TRBV10-3 with TRBJ1-1; perhaps TRBD1 as D (5 bases). The CDR3 is 12 residues long. CDR1 is ENHRY and CDR2 is SYGVKD in the germline V gene. V was cut by 3 bases and J by 3 bases, with 5 bases left in between. CDR3 coding DNA: TGTGCCATCAGTGAAGGGGACACTGAAGCTTTCTTT. Translated: CAISEGDTEAFF.

V and J are TRBV11-2 and TRBJ2-1; no clear D. The CDR3 has 14 amino acids. V lost 4 bases and J lost 2, with 9 bases in between. Per germline, CDR1 SGHAT and CDR2 FQNNGV. The CDR3 DNA sequence: TGTGCCAGCAGCTCAATTAGGGCCTACAATGAGCAGTTCTTC. Translating gives CASSSIRAYNEQFF. The full variable domain, rest sourced from reference TRBV11-2 and TRBJ2-1, is EAGVAQSPRYKIIEKRQSVAFWCNPISGHATLYWYQQILGQGPKLLIQFQNNGVVDDSQLPKDRFSAERLKGVDSTLKIQPAKLEDSAVYLCASSSIRAYNEQFFGPGTRLTVL.